These T cell receptor beta chains were read from a single sample in a study of blood T cell repertoires in COVID-19. Here immunoSEQ multiplex PCR was the method, and the copy in TCRdb shows in-frame clones only, minus some. The sample has over 450,000 clones; roughly nine tenths are singletons. Material: peripheral blood. The receptors originated from a man between 18 and 29 years old with COVID-19, enrolled during active disease. The CDR3 runs from the conserved cysteine through the conserved F or W. The D gene is left open where the match is weak. Clone sizes are given selectively: once, few, many, or a class where the clone is expanded.

v_gene	abundance	d_gene	j_gene	CDR3nt	CDR3aa
TRBV24-1	-	-	TRBJ2-2	TGTGCCACCAGTGATTCAGATTACGGGGAGCTGTTTTTT	CATSDSDYGELFF
TRBV11-3	-	-	TRBJ1-2	TGTGCCAGCAGCTTAGGGGACATCTATGGCTACACCTTC	CASSLGDIYGYTF
TRBV4-1	-	-	TRBJ1-2	TGCGCCAGCAGCCAAGATCTTCCGGACTATGGCTACACCTTC	CASSQDLPDYGYTF
TRBV7-9	-	TRBD2	TRBJ2-1	TGTGCCAGCAGCTTATCTTCCGGGAGGGTAGATGAGCAGTTCTTC	CASSLSSGRVDEQFF
TRBV19	-	TRBD1	TRBJ2-2	TGTGCCAGTAGTATTGGCCAGGGGGCTGTCGGGGAGCTGTTTTTT	CASSIGQGAVGELFF
TRBV5-4	-	-	TRBJ2-3	TGTGCCAGCAGCTTGTCTCTAGGCGTTACGCAGTATTTT	CASSLSLGVTQYF
TRBV7-9	once	-	TRBJ1-4	TGTGCCAGCAGCTCATTCGCCAGTTCTAATGAAAAACTGTTTTTT	CASSSFASSNEKLFF
TRBV10-3	-	-	TRBJ2-1	TGTGCCATCAGTGACCGACAGTCCCATGAGCAGTTCTTC	CAISDRQSHEQFF
TRBV5-4	-	-	TRBJ1-2	TGTGCCAGCAGCTTGTCTAGCTCCGGGTACTATGGCTACACCTTC	CASSLSSSGYYGYTF
TRBV20-1	once	TRBD1	TRBJ1-1	TGCAGTGCTAGTCGGGACAGGGGTAAAGCTTTCTTT	CSASRDRGKAFF
TRBV11-3	once	TRBD1	TRBJ2-5	TGTGCCAGCAGCTACGGACAGGGGGCTATGGGGGAGACCCAGTACTTC	CASSYGQGAMGETQYF
TRBV4-1	-	TRBD1	TRBJ1-4	TGCGCCAGCAGCCAAGTGGCGACAGGGGGCAATGAAAAACTGTTTTTT	CASSQVATGGNEKLFF
TRBV19	-	-	TRBJ1-1	TGTGCCAGTAGTAAAGACGGGAACACTGAAGCTTTCTTT	CASSKDGNTEAFF
TRBV9	few	-	TRBJ2-7	TGTGCCAGCAGCCTGGAGGGATCCTACGAGCAGTACTTC	CASSLEGSYEQYF
TRBV18	-	-	TRBJ1-1	TGTGCCAGCTCACCGACGAGGACAGAGAACACTGAAGCTTTCTTT	CASSPTRTENTEAFF
TRBV3-1/TRBV3-2	-	TRBD1	TRBJ2-2	TGTGCCAGCAGCCAAATCCAGGGACAGAACGGGGAGCTGTTTTTT	CASSQIQGQNGELFF
TRBV20-1	-	TRBD2	TRBJ2-1	TGCAGTGCGAGTACACTAGCGGGGGGTCAGAGCTCCTACAATGAGCAGTTCTTC	CSASTLAGGQSSYNEQFF
TRBV5-1	-	-	TRBJ2-7	TGCGCCAGCAGCTTATCTGCGAGCTCCTACGAGCAGTACTTC	CASSLSASSYEQYF
TRBV5-1	-	-	TRBJ2-5	TGCGCCAGCACCCGCTCCGGGGGGCAGGAAGAGACCCAGTACTTC	CASTRSGGQEETQYF
TRBV12-5	-	-	TRBJ2-1	TGTGCTAGTGGTTCCGCACCCGGGCGGAGGAGCTCCTACAATGAGCAGTTCTTC	CASGSAPGRRSSYNEQFF
TRBV7-9	-	TRBD1	TRBJ1-3	TGTGCCAGCAGCTCGAAGGGACAGGGGGCGGGTGGAAACACCATATATTTT	CASSSKGQGAGGNTIYF
TRBV7-3	-	-	TRBJ1-2	TGTGCCAGCAGCTTACTCGCAGGGGCCGACTATGGCTACACCTTC	CASSLLAGADYGYTF
TRBV9	-	TRBD2	TRBJ2-3	TGTGCCAGCAGCGTAGGAGCGGGGGCCTACTCTCGTACTAGCACAGATACGCAGTATTTT	CASSVGAGAYSRTSTDTQYF
TRBV11-2	-	TRBD2	TRBJ2-1	TGTGCCAGCAGCTTATTTAGGGCACCTAGCGGGAGGCACAATGAGCAGTTCTTC	CASSLFRAPSGRHNEQFF
TRBV25-1	-	TRBD1	TRBJ1-4	TGTGCCAGCAGTGAAGGGTCGACAGGGAATGAAAAACTGTTTTTT	CASSEGSTGNEKLFF
TRBV7-6	-	TRBD1	TRBJ2-1	TGTGCCAGCAGCTCCAGTGGGACAGGGGCTTACAATGAGCAGTTCTTC	CASSSSGTGAYNEQFF
TRBV1	-	-	TRBJ1-5	TGCACCAGCAGCCAAGAAACTAAACTCTCTGAAGGGGGTGGTCAGCCCCAGCATTTT	CTSSQETKLSEGGGQPQHF
TRBV19	once	-	TRBJ1-3	TGTGCCAGTAGTAGCGGGACGGCCTCTGGAAACACCATATATTTT	CASSSGTASGNTIYF
TRBV6-5	-	-	TRBJ2-7	TGTGCCAGCAGGATGCCAGACAGAGGCTACGAGCAGTACTTC	CASRMPDRGYEQYF
TRBV10-3	-	-	TRBJ1-5	TGTGCCATCAGTGATTCAGGACGACAGGTACAGCCCCAGCATTTT	CAISDSGRQVQPQHF
TRBV6-5	-	-	TRBJ2-7	TGTGCCAGTCTACCGGGCAGCCAAGGGGGCGAGCAGTACTTC	CASLPGSQGGEQYF
TRBV2	once	-	TRBJ2-7	TGTGCCAGCAGTGAAGGTCAGGAAAGGTCCTACGAGCAGTACTTC	CASSEGQERSYEQYF
TRBV14	-	-	TRBJ2-2	TGTGCCAGCAGCCAACAGGGGAACACCGGGGAGCTGTTTTTT	CASSQQGNTGELFF
TRBV27	-	TRBD2	TRBJ2-1	TGTGCCAGCAGTCCGCCGGGGGGGGCCCAAAGTAGTGAGCAGTTCTTC	CASSPPGGAQSSEQFF
TRBV9	-	TRBD1	TRBJ1-4	TGTGCCAGTACCCGGGACAGGGGTCGAAAACTGTTTTTT	CASTRDRGRKLFF
TRBV5-1	-	TRBD1	TRBJ1-5	TGCGCCAGCAGCCCGACAGGGGGGAGCAATCAGCCCCAGCATTTT	CASSPTGGSNQPQHF
TRBV19	-	TRBD2	TRBJ2-5	TGTGCCAGTAGTATAAGGGCCAGCGGGAGTGTCCAAGAGACCCAGTACTTC	CASSIRASGSVQETQYF
TRBV11-3	-	TRBD1	TRBJ2-1	TGTGCCAGCAGTACCCTCCGGGACAGGGCCAATGAGCAGTTCTTC	CASSTLRDRANEQFF
TRBV6-2/TRBV6-3	-	TRBD2	TRBJ2-1	TGTGCCAGCAGTTTGGCTAGCGGAGATTACAATGAGCAGTTCTTC	CASSLASGDYNEQFF
TRBV6-5	-	TRBD1	TRBJ1-5	TGTGCCAGCAGGGCGACAGGGGGCTTCAATCAGCCCCAGCATTTT	CASRATGGFNQPQHF
TRBV19	few	TRBD1	TRBJ1-2	TGTGCCAGTAGGACCGGGACAGGGGGCTTCTATGGCTACACCTTC	CASRTGTGGFYGYTF
TRBV27	-	TRBD1	TRBJ1-4	TGTGCCAGCGGGACAGGGGGCGCCGGTAATGAAAAACTGTTTTTT	CASGTGGAGNEKLFF
TRBV4-2	once	TRBD2	TRBJ2-3	TGTGCCAGCAGCCATTCGGCGGGAGCGGCAGATACGCAGTATTTT	CASSHSAGAADTQYF
TRBV25-1	-	-	TRBJ2-2	TGTGCCAGCAGGACAGGGAACACCGGGGAGCTGTTTTTT	CASRTGNTGELFF
TRBV7-2	-	TRBD1	TRBJ1-1	TGTGCCAGCAGTAAACAAGGGACAGGGGTCAGTGAAGCTTTCTTT	CASSKQGTGVSEAFF
TRBV27	-	-	TRBJ2-1	TGTGCCAGCAGTTCCATAGAGAACTACAATGAGCAGTTCTTC	CASSSIENYNEQFF
TRBV5-1	-	TRBD2	TRBJ2-1	TGCGCCAGCAGCTTGGGGGGAGCGGGAGGGTCCGATGAGCAGTTCTTC	CASSLGGAGGSDEQFF
TRBV5-6	-	TRBD2	TRBJ2-7	TGTGCCAGCAGCTTAAGCGGGGTACTTTCCTACGAGCAGTACTTC	CASSLSGVLSYEQYF
TRBV14	-	-	TRBJ1-2	TGTGCCAGCAGCTCGGGGACTAACTATGGCTACACCTTC	CASSSGTNYGYTF
TRBV2	-	-	TRBJ1-2	TGTGCCAGCAGTGCACAGGGAAGGGATGGCTACACCTTC	CASSAQGRDGYTF
TRBV9	-	TRBD2	TRBJ2-5	TGTGCCAGCAGCGTAGGACTAGCCCACGAGACCCAGTACTTC	CASSVGLAHETQYF
TRBV4-2	-	TRBD2	TRBJ2-3	TGTGCCAGCAGCCATCCTCAGGGCGGGACTACCTCAGATACGCAGTATTTT	CASSHPQGGTTSDTQYF
TRBV11-3	once	TRBD2	TRBJ2-7	TGTGCCAGCAGCTCGCAGGGGACTAGCGGGAGGGGCGAGCAGTACTTC	CASSSQGTSGRGEQYF
TRBV7-6	-	TRBD1	TRBJ1-2	TGTGCCAGCAGCTTACGACAGGGCGGGGGCTACACCTTC	CASSLRQGGGYTF
TRBV2	-	TRBD1	TRBJ1-4	TGTGCCAGCAGTGAGTCCGGGACAGGGAATGAAAAACTGTTTTTT	CASSESGTGNEKLFF
TRBV27	many	-	TRBJ1-2	TGTGCCAGCAGTCCGAGTTCGGGGGGAATGCTTGGCTACACCTTC	CASSPSSGGMLGYTF
TRBV2	-	TRBD1	TRBJ2-7	TGTGCCAGCAGGAGGGACAGGGACCACGAGCAGTACTTC	CASRRDRDHEQYF
TRBV7-9	few	-	TRBJ1-6	TGTGCCAGCACGGAGGGCACATCACCCCTCCACTTT	CASTEGTSPLHF
TRBV27	few	-	TRBJ2-2	TGTGCCAGCAGTTCTTCAGATACGAACACCGGGGAGCTGTTTTTT	CASSSSDTNTGELFF
TRBV7-2	-	-	TRBJ2-5	TGTGCCAGCACTCCTTTGACAGCTCAAGAGACCCAGTACTTC	CASTPLTAQETQYF